Shown below are 29 T cell receptor beta chains from a single sample sequenced in a study of Graves' ophthalmopathy and Graves' hyperthyroidism (dated by TCRdb to the late 2010s). The data were produced on an Illumina HiSeq 2000. For repertoire sequencing, TCR beta CDR3 regions were amplified from RNA transcripts. HTBI primers and the Qiagen OneStep RT-PCR kit were used in a first-round RT-PCR, which was followed by a second-round multiplex PCR, size selection and purification. TCRdb took the public reads, trimmed them with fastp at Q25, ran MiXCR for clone calling and kept in-frame beta chains. Here each entry gathers all rows of one CDR3 protein and keeps the most common genes and DNA. A total of under 350,000 distinct CDR3 sequences appear in this sample, 15% to 20% of them only once. The ten largest clones add up to roughly an eighth of the sample. The specimen sequenced was peripheral blood. The origin of the receptors is an adult man with Graves' ophthalmopathy.

In its sample, this clonotype was seen many times. This chain connects TRBV6-1 to TRBJ1-2, with no clear D. The CDR3 length is 15 residues. Looked up from germline, CDR1 is MNHNS and CDR2 is SASEGT. Trimming left V 2 bases short and J 4 bases short, with 14 bases between. CDR3 nucleotides: TGTGCCAGCAGTGAATCGTCCGTCCTCGGCTATGGCTACACCTTC. Its protein product is CASSESSVLGYGYTF.

This clonotype was detected a few times. The conserved phenylalanine or tryptophan normally closing the CDR3 is absent here, so this likely arose from a read error. The gene calls are TRBV4-1 and TRBJ2-5, with 8 bases identical to TRBD2. Germline V gene data show CDR1 as MGHRA and CDR2 as YSYEKL. This CDR3 is built from 14 residues. The V gene end was trimmed by 5 bases and the J gene end by 5 bases; junction bases not matched to a gene: 7. CDR3 protein: CASSGRRGVETQYL. DNA for the CDR3: TGCGCCAGCAGCGGAAGGCGGGGGGTTGAGACCCAGTACCTC.

This clonotype was detected ten times or more. J is TRBJ2-5 and V is TRBV12-3 or TRBV12-4; TRBD2 aligns across 11 bases. This CDR3 contains 15 residues. With V trimmed by 3 bases and J by 7 bases, 7 bases remained unmatched. The CDR3 sequence is CASSLDSGGAVTQYF. The CDR3 DNA reads TGTGCCAGCAGTTTGGATAGCGGGGGGGCGGTGACCCAGTACTTC.

There are many counts of this clonotype. The J gene is TRBJ1-5, the V gene TRBV6-1; tentative D call: TRBD1 (6 bases). Trimming stripped 2 bases from V and 7 bases from J, with 12 bases between. Germline V CDR1 and CDR2: MNHNS, SASEGT. This CDR3 is 14 amino acids long. CDR3 sequence reads: CASSEWSGAQPQHF. In DNA form, the CDR3 reads TGTGCCAGCAGTGAATGGTCAGGGGCCCAGCCCCAGCATTTT.

Ten or more counts support this clonotype. The chain employs TRBV15 and TRBJ1-5; D unresolved. Germline values: CDR1 LNHNV, CDR2 YYDKDF (reference sequence). The CDR3 extends over 17 amino acids. V gave up 4 bases and J gave up 0 bases, with 16 bases separating them. CDR3 nucleotides: TGTGCCACCAGCATGGCGAGGTATCCGAATAGCAATCAGCCCCAGCATTTT. This sequence encodes CATSMARYPNSNQPQHF.

The chain carries TRBV5-5 and TRBJ1-2, with D uncertain. The germline V gene has CDR1 SGHKS and CDR2 YYEKEE (reference sequence). CDR3 length: 14 residues. Trimming cost V 3 bases and J 0 bases, with 9 bases left between them. CDR3 nucleotides: TGTGCCAGCAGCTCGGGCAGAGCTAACTATGGCTACACCTTC. It encodes CASSSGRANYGYTF.

Many counts were recorded for this clonotype. The V and J genes are TRBV18 and TRBJ2-7; no clear D gene. Germline assignment: CDR1 KGHSH and CDR2 LQKENI. The ends were cut back, 2 bases at V and 0 bases at J, with 8 bases in the middle. CDR3 length: 14 amino acids. Here the CDR3 DNA reads TGTGCCAGCTCACCAGCCAGAAGCTCCTACGAGCAGTACTTC. As protein: CASSPARSSYEQYF.

The J gene is TRBJ1-5, the V gene TRBV28, with D perhaps TRBD1 (5 bases). Germline V gene data show CDR1 as MDHEN and CDR2 as SYDVKM. The CDR3 totals 14 residues. Trimming removed 8 bases from V and 5 bases from J, with 16 bases in between. The CDR3 protein is CASGALGSDQPQHF. CDR3 coding DNA: TGTGCCAGCGGGGCACTGGGGAGCGATCAGCCCCAGCATTTT.

This clonotype was counted ten times or more. The rearrangement joins TRBV2 to TRBJ1-5, with D possibly matching TRBD1 (6 bases). Trimming removed 6 bases from V and 3 bases from J, with 12 bases in between. This CDR3 spans 14 amino acids. CDR1 is SNHLY and CDR2 is FYNNEI in the germline V gene. The chain's CDR3 is CASRTTGINQPQHF. CDR3 coding DNA: TGTGCCAGCAGGACGACAGGAATCAATCAGCCCCAGCATTTT.

This clonotype was counted at least ten times. V is TRBV20-1 and J is TRBJ1-6, with D possibly being TRBD1 (6 bases). CDR3 length: 14 amino acids. The V end lost 1 base, the J end lost 5 bases, and 9 bases lay between the germline ends. Germline V gene sequence: CDR1 DFQATT, CDR2 SNEGSKA (reference sequence). CDR3 DNA: TGCAGTGCTAGAGTAGGACAGAATAATTCACCCCTCCACTTT. Translated, it gives CSARVGQNNSPLHF.

For this clonotype: A much larger clone lies one base from this, so it may be a read error. The conserved final phenylalanine or tryptophan is absent from the CDR3, which likely points to a read error. V is TRBV2 and J is TRBJ2-7; D is unresolved. The CDR3 is made up of 13 amino acids. The V gene lost 3 bases and the J gene lost 1 base, with 7 bases spanning the gap. Germline V gives CDR1 SNHLY, CDR2 FYNNEI. Written as DNA, the CDR3 is TGTGCCAGCAGTGAGACGGATTCCTACGAGCAGTACCTC. Protein: CASSETDSYEQYL.

This chain links TRBV12-3 or TRBV12-4 with TRBJ1-3; 7 bases map to TRBD1. This CDR3 spans 15 amino acids. V was clipped by 5 bases and J by 1 base; unmatched bases: 5. Written as DNA, the CDR3 is TGTGCCAGCAGTGCGACAGGGAGGTCTGGAAACACCATATATTTT. Its protein is CASSATGRSGNTIYF.

There are many counts of this clonotype. The chain carries TRBV6-9 and TRBJ2-7; 7 bases line up with TRBD2. CDR1 and CDR2 (germline): MNHGY, SVAAGI. J was trimmed by 0 bases and V by 4 bases; bases with no gene match: 6. This CDR3 has 15 residues. This CDR3 reads CASSSRAGHSYEQYF. CDR3 coding DNA: TGTGCCAGCAGTTCTAGAGCGGGGCACTCCTACGAGCAGTACTTC.

This clonotype occurred many times. DNA for the CDR3: TGTGCCAGCATTAGAACCAGAACCAACTATGGCTACACCTTC. Its protein product is CASIRTRTNYGYTF. The chain employs TRBV2 and TRBJ1-2; no definite D call. V was cut by 7 bases and J by 2 bases, with 14 bases left in between. The CDR3 totals 14 residues. Germline assignment: CDR1 SNHLY and CDR2 FYNNEI.

This clonotype was seen only a few times. This clone may be a read error of a much larger clone one base away. The rearrangement joins TRBV12-3 or TRBV12-4 to TRBJ1-1; D unresolved. Trimming pared 7 bases from V and 4 bases from J, leaving 13 bases between. The CDR3 runs 13 residues. The CDR3 is CASKTVGVTEAFF. The CDR3 bases are TGTGCCAGCAAAACCGTTGGGGTCACTGAAGCTTTCTTT.

This clonotype was seen only a few times. V and J are TRBV6-2 or TRBV6-3 and TRBJ1-5; D ambiguous. The CDR3 spans 16 residues. CDR1 MNHEY and CDR2 SVGEGT come from the germline V gene. Trimming removed 2 bases from V and 4 bases from J, with 15 bases in between. The CDR3, as DNA: TGTGCCAGCAGTTACGGGTGGGCAGCTACAAATCAGCCCCAGCATTTT. Encoded protein: CASSYGWAATNQPQHF.

Details on this clonotype: Given a much more abundant clone one base away, this may be a read error. As the CDR3 is not closed by the conserved phenylalanine or tryptophan, this likely results from a read error. Written as DNA, the CDR3 is TGCAGTGCTAGGGGGGCTTTGAACACTGAAGCTTTCCTT. Translation gives CSARGALNTEAFL. The chain employs TRBV20-1 and TRBJ1-1; possibly TRBD1 for D (6 bases). Trimming removed 3 bases at V and 0 bases at J, with 8 bases between. The V gene's germline CDR1 is DFQATT and CDR2 SNEGSKA (reference sequence). CDR3 length equals 13 residues.

This clonotype was recorded many times. The chain carries TRBV18 and TRBJ1-5; D call uncertain. Germline-derived CDR1 and CDR2 are KGHSH and LQKENI. The CDR3 contains 15 residues. The V gene lost 3 bases and the J gene lost 4 bases, with 13 bases spanning the gap. This CDR3 is CASSPLKLENQPQHF. The CDR3 bases are TGTGCCAGCTCACCCCTTAAGCTTGAAAATCAGCCCCAGCATTTT.

There are many counts of this clonotype. The chain has TRBV11-3 and TRBJ1-5; D ambiguous. The germline V gene has CDR1 SGHNT and CDR2 YENEEA. The CDR3 spans 15 residues. V lost 2 bases, J lost 0 bases, and 8 bases lay in between. CDR3 nucleotide sequence: TGTGCCAGCAGCTTACTGGGTGATAGCAATCAGCCCCAGCATTTT. Its protein product is CASSLLGDSNQPQHF.

This clonotype was counted many times. The gene calls are TRBV6-5 and TRBJ1-5, with D unresolved. Trimming removed 2 bases at V and 4 bases at J, with 6 bases between. The germline CDR1 and CDR2 sequences are MNHEY and SVGAGI. This CDR3 is 13 amino acids long. This CDR3 reads CASSYDENQPQHF. The CDR3 DNA reads TGTGCCAGCAGTTACGACGAAAATCAGCCCCAGCATTTT.

The genes are TRBV5-1 and TRBJ2-5; TRBD2 matches at 11 bases. Germline loops: CDR1 SGHRS, CDR2 YFSETQ. V gave up 3 bases and J gave up 0 bases; unmatched junction bases: 7. This CDR3 is built from 17 residues. As DNA, the CDR3 is TGCGCCAGCAGCTCCATAAAACTAGCGGGGGACCAAGAGACCCAGTACTTC. This gives the protein CASSSIKLAGDQETQYF.

The rearrangement links TRBV27 to TRBJ1-6; D call uncertain. The germline V gene encodes CDR1 MNHEY and CDR2 SMNVEV (reference sequence). This CDR3 comprises 15 residues. The germline V and J ends were trimmed by 9 bases and 7 bases, with 19 bases remaining between them. This CDR3 reads CASSWRDLRNSPLHF. The CDR3 DNA reads as TGTGCCAGTTCGTGGAGGGATCTTAGGAATTCACCCCTCCACTTT.

The chain uses TRBV12-3 or TRBV12-4 and TRBJ1-1; tentative D call: TRBD1 (6 bases). This CDR3 comprises 15 residues. Trimming pared 6 bases from V and 1 base from J, leaving 15 bases between. CDR3 coding DNA: TGTGCCAGCAGGTCTGCCGGACAGAGGAACACTGAAGCTTTCTTT. Protein: CASRSAGQRNTEAFF.

This clonotype has ten or more counts. The V gene is TRBV6-1, the J gene TRBJ1-5; D is unclear. V lost 1 base and J lost 5, with 9 bases in between. The CDR3 consists of 14 residues. Germline-derived CDR1 and CDR2 are MNHNS and SASEGT. DNA of the CDR3: TGTGCCAGCAGTGAAGGGGTCCCCTATCAGCCCCAGCATTTT. Protein sequence: CASSEGVPYQPQHF.

Many counts were recorded for this clonotype. CDR3 sequence: CASSSGQGVSGYTF. The CDR3 bases are TGTGCCAGCAGCTCGGGACAGGGGGTATCTGGCTACACCTTC. The genes are TRBV27 and TRBJ1-2, with 11 bases that match TRBD1. Germline V gene data show CDR1 as MNHEY and CDR2 as SMNVEV (reference sequence). The CDR3 covers 14 residues. V was clipped by 6 bases and J by 7 bases; unmatched bases: 7.

This clonotype has ten or more counts. This sequence joins TRBV6-2 or TRBV6-3 and TRBJ2-7, with 10 bases matching TRBD1. Trimming cost V 5 bases and J 12 bases; bases outside gene matches: 4. The V gene's germline CDR1 is MNHEY and CDR2 SVGEGT. This CDR3 has 11 amino acids. CDR3 loop: CASSNRDRGYF. The CDR3 coding sequence is TGTGCCAGCAGTAACCGGGACAGGGGGTACTTC.

This clonotype was seen repeatedly, ten times or more. The chain joins TRBV7-2 to TRBJ2-5; 15 bases agree with TRBD2. V lost 4 bases and J lost 4; bases outside the gene matches: 4. The CDR3 runs to 16 residues. CDR1 and CDR2 from the germline V gene are SGHTA and FQGNSA. As DNA, the CDR3 is TGTGCCAGCAGCTGGACTAGCGGGAGGGCGGGAGAGACCCAGTACTTC. This codes for CASSWTSGRAGETQYF.

This clonotype has a count of ten or more. The chain carries TRBV28 and TRBJ2-4, with 10 bases fitting TRBD2. The V gene end was trimmed by 7 bases and the J gene end by 15 bases; junction bases not matched to a gene: 12. The CDR3 covers 13 residues. CDR1 is MDHEN and CDR2 is SYDVKM in the germline V gene. The CDR3 DNA sequence: TGTGCCAGCACCAGCCGTCTCTCTAGCGGGGGGTACTTC. Its protein product is CASTSRLSSGGYF.

Ten or more counts support this clonotype. The chain combines TRBV3-1 with TRBJ2-7; no definite D call. The CDR3 spans 12 residues. The V end was cut by 6 bases, the J end by 3 bases, with 9 bases between. The V gene's germline CDR1 is LGHDT and CDR2 YNNKEL (reference sequence). The CDR3 here is CASSSGLYEQYF. The CDR3 region has the DNA TGTGCCAGCAGTTCTGGGCTCTACGAGCAGTACTTC.